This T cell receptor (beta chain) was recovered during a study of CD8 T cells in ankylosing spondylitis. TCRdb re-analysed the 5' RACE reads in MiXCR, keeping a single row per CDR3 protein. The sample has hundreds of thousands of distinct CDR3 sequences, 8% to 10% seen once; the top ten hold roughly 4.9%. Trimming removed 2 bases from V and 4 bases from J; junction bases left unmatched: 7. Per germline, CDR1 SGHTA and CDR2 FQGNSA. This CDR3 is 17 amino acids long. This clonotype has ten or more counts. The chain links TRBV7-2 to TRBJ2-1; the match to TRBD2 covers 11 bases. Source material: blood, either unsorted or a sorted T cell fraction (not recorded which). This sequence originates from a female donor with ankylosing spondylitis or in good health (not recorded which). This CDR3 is CASSLNSVAGGYNEQFF. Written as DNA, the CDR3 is TGTGCCAGCAGCTTAAATAGCGTAGCGGGAGGGTACAATGAGCAGTTCTTC.